This note documents a single T cell receptor (beta chain) sequence. The CDR3 spans 15 residues. Germline CDR1 reads MGHDK; CDR2 reads SYGVNS. Trimming took 2 bases from V and 8 from J; bases not matched to a gene: 8. This sample was included in a study of blood T cell repertoires in COVID-19. TCRdb's copy holds only in-frame clones and misses some; the assay was immunoSEQ multiplex PCR. The data show more than 200,000 clones, approximately 80% seen once. The chain recombines TRBV25-1 with TRBJ1-2; TRBD1 matches 10 bases. The source is a woman older than 75 with acute or convalescent COVID-19. Material: peripheral blood. CDR3: CASSELRTGGYGYTF. The CDR3 nucleotides read TGTGCCAGCAGTGAACTCCGGACAGGGGGATACGGCTACACCTTC.